By share of the sample, the clone carrying this T cell receptor beta chain is medium-sized. Using its own MiXCR run on the 5' RACE reads, TCRdb lists one record per CDR3 protein. The sample lists about 7,800 distinct CDR3 sequences; 8.6% were seen once. The sample is drawn from a study of spatial heterogeneity in lung cancer. Time point of the sample: sample taken at primary tumor resection. The starting material was PBMCs, obtained at surgery. The sequence was obtained from a male donor with early-stage non-small cell lung cancer.

The CDR3 DNA reads TGCGCCAGCAGCTTGGTCGGGACGGGGGCTGCCGAGCAGTACTTC. Protein product: CASSLVGTGAAEQYF. The chain recombines TRBV5-1 with TRBJ2-7, with D perhaps matching TRBD1 or TRBD2 (6 bases each). Germline V gene sequence: CDR1 SGHRS, CDR2 YFSETQ. V lost 0 bases, J lost 6 bases, and 16 bases lay in between. The length of the CDR3 is 15 residues. Full variable domain (missing parts from reference TRBV5-1 and TRBJ2-7): KAGVTQTPRYLIKTRGQQVTLSCSPISGHRSVSWYQQTPGQGLQFLFEYFSETQRNKGNFPGRFSGRQFSNSRSEMNVSTLELGDSALYLCASSLVGTGAAEQYFGPGTRLTVT.